The rows below give T cell receptor beta chains drawn from one sample of a study of CD8 T cells in Susac syndrome. TCRdb passed the immunoSEQ multiplex PCR reads through MiXCR, listing each CDR3 protein once. This sample has fewer than 250,000 distinct CDR3 sequences; approximately 94% occur once, and the top ten carry 0.1%. Source material: CD4+ T cells from PBMCs. These TCRs come from a human donor in good health. Each CDR3 is given with its conserved first and last residue. A D gene is named only where the DNA matches it firmly. The size field is filled for only some rows; it gives once, few, many or a size class.

CASSPGRAGGQFF,TGCGCCAGCAGCCCCGGGAGGGCGGGGGGGCAGTTCTTC,TRBV4-1,.,TRBJ2-1,TRBD2
CASSRYQGIGTQYF,TGTGCCAGCAGCAGATACCAGGGGATCGGGACCCAGTACTTC,TRBV7-3,.,TRBJ2-5,.
CASSPGGADNEQFF,TGTGCCAGCAGCCCGGGGGGGGCTGACAATGAGCAGTTCTTC,TRBV7-8,.,TRBJ2-1,TRBD2
CASSSPQGVPRSNQPQHF,TGTGCCAGCAGTTCACCTCAGGGGGTACCAAGGAGCAATCAGCCCCAGCATTTT,TRBV2,.,TRBJ1-5,TRBD1
CASSTTTRQPQHF,TGTGCCAGCAGCACAACGACGCGACAGCCCCAGCATTTT,TRBV6-5,.,TRBJ1-5,.
CASSPQGPYEYF,TGTGCCAGCAGCCCCCAAGGGCCCTATGAGTATTTT,TRBV11-2,.,TRBJ2-3,.
CASSRAGSIQETQYF,TGTGCCAGCAGTCGGGCAGGGTCAATACAAGAGACCCAGTACTTC,TRBV28,.,TRBJ2-5,.
CASSELQGQNQPQHF,TGTGCCAGCAGTGAATTACAGGGGCAAAATCAGCCCCAGCATTTT,TRBV6-1,.,TRBJ1-5,TRBD1
CASRPQKNQPQHF,TGTGCCAGCAGGCCCCAGAAAAATCAGCCCCAGCATTTT,TRBV12-3/TRBV12-4,.,TRBJ1-5,.
CASKTLLFKRPEAFF,TGTGCCAGCAAAACCCTGCTTTTCAAAAGGCCTGAAGCTTTCTTT,TRBV12-3/TRBV12-4,.,TRBJ1-1,.
CASSLTGRNTEAFF,TGTGCCAGCAGTTTAACAGGAAGGAACACTGAAGCTTTCTTT,TRBV28,once,TRBJ1-1,.
CASSPLGGEETQYF,TGTGCCAGCAGTCCCCTAGGGGGGGAGGAGACCCAGTACTTC,TRBV6-5,.,TRBJ2-5,.
CASSASGGQETQYF,TGCGCCAGCAGCGCTAGCGGGGGACAAGAGACCCAGTACTTC,TRBV5-1,.,TRBJ2-5,TRBD2
CASSPTTYNEQFF,TGTGCCAGCAGTCCGACTACCTACAATGAGCAGTTCTTC,TRBV7-2,.,TRBJ2-1,.
CASIETGSHQPQHF,TGTGCCAGCATCGAGACAGGTAGTCATCAGCCCCAGCATTTT,TRBV6-1,.,TRBJ1-5,.
CASTLSRGGTEAFF,TGTGCCAGCACCCTAAGCAGGGGAGGAACTGAAGCTTTCTTT,TRBV3-1,.,TRBJ1-1,.
CSVAGFAGGREQYF,TGCAGCGTCGCGGGGTTTGCGGGAGGGCGAGAGCAGTACTTC,TRBV29-1,.,TRBJ2-7,TRBD2
CASSLTAGPRGSPLHF,TGTGCCAGCAGCTTAACGGCCGGCCCACGAGGTTCACCCCTCCACTTT,TRBV7-3,.,TRBJ1-6,.
CSAGQGDRPQHF,TGCAGTGCGGGACAGGGGGATCGGCCCCAGCATTTT,TRBV20-1,.,TRBJ1-5,TRBD1
CASSYSTQAPRRGTEAFF,TGTGCCAGCAGTTACTCGACCCAAGCGCCCCGAAGAGGCACTGAAGCTTTCTTT,TRBV6-2/TRBV6-3,.,TRBJ1-1,.
CASSQTGTRAYSPLHF,TGTGCCAGTAGCCAAACAGGCACCAGGGCCTATTCACCCCTCCACTTT,TRBV19,.,TRBJ1-6,.
CSGGGSDYGYTF,TGCAGCGGGGGTGGCAGTGACTATGGCTACACCTTC,TRBV29-1,once,TRBJ1-2,.
CATSDGGYGYTF,TGTGCCACCTCCGACGGGGGATATGGCTACACCTTC,TRBV19,.,TRBJ1-2,.
CASSPSAVQFF,TGTGCCAGCAGTCCGTCGGCGGTGCAGTTCTTC,TRBV12-3/TRBV12-4,.,TRBJ2-1,.
CASRLQGSTDTQYF,TGTGCCAGCAGATTACAGGGGAGCACAGATACGCAGTATTTT,TRBV2,.,TRBJ2-3,TRBD1
CAWRGGGDQPQHF,TGTGCCTGGAGGGGAGGGGGGGATCAGCCCCAGCATTTT,TRBV30,.,TRBJ1-5,.
CASSPGLGTGQDEQYF,TGCGCCAGCAGCCCGGGACTCGGGACAGGCCAGGACGAGCAGTACTTC,TRBV5-1,.,TRBJ2-7,TRBD1
CASSIGVQSDEQFF,TGTGCCAGTAGTATCGGTGTACAAAGTGATGAGCAGTTCTTC,TRBV19,.,TRBJ2-1,.
CASSEEAGVYNEQFF,TGTGCCAGCAGTGAAGAGGCGGGCGTCTACAATGAGCAGTTCTTC,TRBV25-1,.,TRBJ2-1,.
CSGTRGSQETQYF,TGCAGTGGAACAAGGGGGTCCCAAGAGACCCAGTACTTC,TRBV20-1,.,TRBJ2-5,.
CASSQGSSGVYQETQYF,TGTGCCAGCAGCCAAGGGTCTAGCGGGGTATATCAAGAGACCCAGTACTTC,TRBV3-1,.,TRBJ2-5,TRBD2
CASSIVGTGIDEQFF,TGTGCCAGCAGTATAGTAGGGACAGGGATTGATGAGCAGTTCTTC,TRBV13,once,TRBJ2-1,TRBD1
CASSLSGVNTEAFF,TGTGCCAGCAGTCTTTCAGGGGTTAACACTGAAGCTTTCTTT,TRBV28,.,TRBJ1-1,.